Detailed here is one T cell receptor beta chain. The CDR3 has 12 amino acids. Trimming pared 4 bases from V and 6 bases from J, leaving 7 bases between. In germline, CDR1 is MNHEY, CDR2 SMNVEV (reference sequence). This sample was included in a study of graft-versus-host responses after intestinal transplantation. Sequencing used immunoSEQ multiplex PCR; TCRdb keeps in-frame clones, though not all of them. Of roughly 13,000 clones listed, approximately 38% were seen once; the top ten hold around 15%. Plating combined about 200,000 CFSE-labeled responder cells with about 200,000 irradiated, violet-dye-labeled stimulator cells.

Sequencing used alloreactive CD8+ T cells from a mixed lymphocyte reaction culture, obtained before intestinal transplant. The subset here: CFSE-low proliferating T cells sorted from approximately 6-day pre-transplant mixed lymphocyte reaction (GvH or HvG direction). The receptor was isolated from a human patient who received an intestinal transplant. This chain connects TRBV27 to TRBJ2-1; D perhaps matches TRBD2 (6 bases). Here the CDR3 reads CASSSGGNEQFF. The CDR3 nucleotides read TGTGCCAGCAGTTCCGGGGGCAATGAGCAGTTCTTC.